The 27 T cell receptor beta chains presented below share a single source sample, sequenced in a study of neurological immune-mediated disorders. TCRdb itself ran the 5' RACE reads through MiXCR, one entry per CDR3 protein. The sample has 55,000 to 70,000 distinct CDR3 sequences; roughly 4.9% are singletons. Sequencing input: PBMCs. These receptor sequences come from a human donor with multiple sclerosis. The donor label of this sample is uncertain.

At least ten counts were recorded for this clonotype. The chain links TRBV10-3 to TRBJ2-1; a weak D match, TRBD2 (6 bases). V lost 0 bases and J lost 0, with 15 bases in between. The CDR3 totals 18 residues. Germline-derived CDR1 and CDR2 are ENHRY and SYGVKD. In nucleotides, the CDR3 is TGTGCCATCAGTGAGTCTGGTGCGGGGTCACTCTCCTACAATGAGCAGTTCTTC. Translating gives CAISESGAGSLSYNEQFF.

The sample holds many counts of this clonotype. This chain connects TRBV20-1 to TRBJ2-7; D not resolved. Per germline, CDR1 DFQATT and CDR2 SNEGSKA (reference sequence). This CDR3 spans 12 amino acids. Trimming took off 5 bases at V and 6 bases at J, with 14 bases between the two ends. The CDR3 nucleotides read TGCAGTGCTCCTTCTGGGGATCTCGAGCAGTACTTC. This sequence encodes CSAPSGDLEQYF.

Ten or more counts support this clonotype. V usage is TRBV10-1 and J usage is TRBJ2-2; a weak D match, TRBD2 (5 bases). Germline V gene sequence: CDR1 WNHNN, CDR2 SYGVQD (reference sequence). V was pared by 6 bases and J by 6 bases, with 11 bases between. This CDR3 spans 13 amino acids. This CDR3 reads CASRRDRAGELFF. The CDR3 DNA sequence: TGCGCCAGCAGGAGGGATCGGGCCGGGGAGCTGTTTTTT.

This clonotype was seen at least ten times. The chain is built from TRBV20-1 and TRBJ1-3; weak D call: TRBD1 (6 bases). Germline V gene lookup returns CDR1 DFQATT and CDR2 SNEGSKA (reference sequence). This CDR3 comprises 13 residues. V dropped 6 bases and J dropped 2 bases, with 11 bases sitting between them. CDR3 coding DNA: TGCAGTGCCGGGGGCCAGACTGGAAACACCATATATTTT. It encodes CSAGGQTGNTIYF.

Ten or more counts support this clonotype. This chain connects TRBV20-1 to TRBJ2-1, with D perhaps matching TRBD1 (5 bases). This CDR3 has 17 residues. V shed 6 bases and J shed 8 bases, with 29 bases lying between them. Looked up from germline, CDR1 is DFQATT and CDR2 is SNEGSKA (reference sequence). CDR3 loop: CSALDPLSRGQDDEQFF. DNA of the CDR3: TGCAGTGCGCTAGATCCCTTAAGCAGAGGACAAGACGATGAGCAGTTCTTC.

There are many counts of this clonotype. The chain employs TRBV5-8 and TRBJ1-2; 8 nucleotides agree with TRBD1. This CDR3 contains 17 residues. The V gene end was trimmed by 3 bases and the J gene end by 3 bases; junction bases not matched to a gene: 13. CDR1 and CDR2 (germline): SGHTS, YDEGEE. The chain's CDR3 is CASSWGLQGGFDYGYTF. DNA for the CDR3: TGTGCCAGCAGCTGGGGGTTACAGGGGGGGTTCGACTATGGCTACACCTTC.

This clonotype was detected ten times or more. The rearrangement uses TRBV5-1 and TRBJ1-2; the D gene is possibly TRBD1 (5 bases). Germline V gene lookup returns CDR1 SGHRS and CDR2 YFSETQ. Trimming stripped 0 bases from V and 4 bases from J, with 13 bases between. This CDR3 is built from 15 residues. The CDR3 nucleotides read TGCGCCAGCAGCTTGGTCGAGGGGCCGGCCTATGGCTACACCTTC. Translating it yields CASSLVEGPAYGYTF.

There are many counts of this clonotype. V is TRBV4-1 and J is TRBJ1-1; no clear D gene. The germline gives CDR1 MGHRA, CDR2 YSYEKL. The V and J ends lost 1 base and 4 bases respectively, with 10 bases between them. The CDR3 extends over 14 amino acids. For the CDR3, the DNA is TGCGCCAGCAGCCAAGTTGGGAAGAGCACTGAAGCTTTCTTT. Protein sequence: CASSQVGKSTEAFF.

This clonotype has just a few counts. The chain is built from TRBV5-1 and TRBJ2-1, with D possibly being TRBD2 (6 bases). The CDR3 has 15 amino acids. In germline, CDR1 is SGHRS, CDR2 YFSETQ. Trimming shortened V by 4 bases and J by 1 base, and 12 bases separated the two germline ends. This CDR3 is CASSPLGGSYNEQFF. As DNA, the CDR3 is TGCGCCAGCAGCCCCTTGGGGGGATCCTACAATGAGCAGTTCTTC.

This clonotype was seen more than once but under ten times. J is TRBJ1-5 and V is TRBV5-1; 9 bases agree with TRBD1. CDR3 length: 15 amino acids. Losses at the gene ends were 2 bases for V and 3 bases for J; bases not matched to a gene: 3. Germline V CDR1 and CDR2: SGHRS, YFSETQ. The CDR3 here is CASSFGDRDNQPQHF. CDR3 nucleotides: TGCGCCAGCAGCTTCGGGGACAGGGACAATCAGCCCCAGCATTTT. The whole variable domain, filled in from reference TRBV5-1 and TRBJ1-5, reads KAGVTQTPRYLIKTRGQQVTLSCSPISGHRSVSWYQQTPGQGLQFLFEYFSETQRNKGNFPGRFSGRQFSNSRSEMNVSTLELGDSALYLCASSFGDRDNQPQHFGDGTRLSIL.

This clonotype has at least ten counts. V and J are TRBV5-1 and TRBJ2-3, with TRBD1 matching 9 bases. Germline values: CDR1 SGHRS, CDR2 YFSETQ. After removal of 3 bases from V and 2 bases from J, the junction contained 4 bases not matched to a gene. This CDR3 region has 15 residues. The CDR3: CASSSWTGVTDTQYF. In DNA, the CDR3 is TGCGCCAGCAGCTCCTGGACAGGGGTCACAGATACGCAGTATTTT.

This clonotype was seen at least ten times. The chain uses TRBV12-3 or TRBV12-4 and TRBJ1-1; a weak D match, TRBD1 (6 bases). This CDR3 spans 12 amino acids. The germline V and J ends were trimmed by 7 bases and 6 bases, with 12 bases remaining between them. This CDR3 is CASTRGRAEAFF. Here the CDR3 DNA reads TGTGCCAGCACGCGGGGGCGGGCTGAAGCTTTCTTT.

This clonotype was picked up many times. The CDR3 loop reads CASTDLLGRDRIQETQYF. In nucleotides, the CDR3 is TGTGCCAGTACCGATCTGTTGGGCCGGGACAGGATCCAAGAGACCCAGTACTTC. The rearrangement joins TRBV6-2 or TRBV6-3 to TRBJ2-5; 8 bases fit TRBD1. Germline CDR1 is MNHEY and CDR2 is SVGEGT. CDR3 length: 18 amino acids. Unmatched junction bases numbered 19, after V lost 9 bases and J lost 1 base.

This clonotype was seen many times. The chain employs TRBV7-2 and TRBJ1-5, with 8 bases lining up with TRBD1. The V segment lost 1 base and the J segment 4 bases; nucleotides outside the gene matches: 6. The CDR3 covers 16 residues. CDR1 and CDR2 (germline): SGHTA, FQGNSA. In DNA form, the CDR3 reads TGTGCCAGCAGCTTAGGGACAGGGTGGCTAAATCAGCCCCAGCATTTT. The encoded protein is CASSLGTGWLNQPQHF.

There are many counts of this clonotype. This chain connects TRBV29-1 to TRBJ2-7, with a weak D call TRBD1 (6 bases). From germline, CDR1 is SQVTM and CDR2 ANQGSEA. This CDR3 has 13 amino acids. V dropped 2 bases and J dropped 5 bases, with 13 bases sitting between them. The CDR3 nucleotides read TGCAGCGTTGAATACGGCTACAGGGACGAGCAGTACTTC. This encodes CSVEYGYRDEQYF.

This clonotype was recorded many times. The DNA of the CDR3 is TGTGCCAGCAGCTTGGACTGGTACGAGCAGTACTTC. Residues: CASSLDWYEQYF. The genes are TRBV5-6 and TRBJ2-7; the D is unclear. The germline CDR1 and CDR2 sequences are SGHDT and YYEEEE. The ends were cut back, 0 bases at V and 4 bases at J, with 5 bases in the middle. This CDR3 spans 12 amino acids.

The chain carries TRBV29-1 and TRBJ2-1, with no clear D. V lost 3 bases and J lost 6, with 3 bases in between. Germline lookup yields CDR1 SQVTM and CDR2 ANQGSEA. The CDR3 contains 10 residues. The CDR3 nucleotides read TGCAGCGTTGACTTCAATGAGCAGTTCTTC. Its translation is CSVDFNEQFF.

This clonotype was seen repeatedly, ten times or more. The chain employs TRBV4-2 and TRBJ1-1, with no clear D. CDR1 is LGHNA and CDR2 is YNFKEQ in the germline V gene. The CDR3 is made up of 14 amino acids. V was shortened by 0 bases and J by 7 bases, with 12 bases between the two germline ends. The chain's CDR3 is CASSQDRGTLEAFF. The CDR3 DNA reads TGTGCCAGCAGCCAAGATCGAGGAACCCTTGAAGCTTTCTTT.

This clonotype was picked up many times. The CDR3 nucleotides read TGCAGTGCCAATAGCGGGGAGGGGACAGATACGCAGTATTTT. It is translated as CSANSGEGTDTQYF. V usage is TRBV20-1 and J usage is TRBJ2-3; 8 bases agree with TRBD2. The trim removed 6 bases at V and 3 bases at J, leaving 8 bases unmatched. The germline CDR1 and CDR2 sequences are DFQATT and SNEGSKA (reference sequence). The CDR3 covers 14 residues.

The sample holds many counts of this clonotype. The chain carries TRBV9 and TRBJ2-7; 11 bases are a match to TRBD2. The trim removed 4 bases at V and 0 bases at J, leaving 6 bases unmatched. There are 16 residues in the CDR3. Germline V gene data show CDR1 as SGDLS and CDR2 as YYNGEE. In DNA form, the CDR3 reads TGTGCCAGCAGCAGTACTAGCGGGGGCGGCTCCTACGAGCAGTACTTC. It codes for CASSSTSGGGSYEQYF.

Many counts were recorded for this clonotype. The chain is built from TRBV4-1 and TRBJ2-7; a weak D match, TRBD1 (6 bases). There are 15 residues in the CDR3. V lost 0 bases and J 3 bases, leaving 12 bases between the germline ends. In germline, CDR1 is MGHRA, CDR2 YSYEKL. The CDR3 spells CASSQDRGGLYEQYF. In nucleotides, the CDR3 is TGCGCCAGCAGCCAAGATAGAGGGGGTCTCTACGAGCAGTACTTC.

This clonotype was seen at least ten times. The CDR3 is CASSPESPGWEKLFF. For the CDR3, the DNA is TGCGCCAGCAGCCCGGAGAGTCCAGGATGGGAAAAACTGTTTTTT. V and J are TRBV5-1 and TRBJ1-4; D gene ambiguous. With 4 bases removed from V and 8 bases from J, the gap between germline ends came to 18 bases. The germline V gene encodes CDR1 SGHRS and CDR2 YFSETQ. This CDR3 region has 15 residues. Together with reference TRBV5-1 and TRBJ1-4, the CDR3 gives the full variable domain: KAGVTQTPRYLIKTRGQQVTLSCSPISGHRSVSWYQQTPGQGLQFLFEYFSETQRNKGNFPGRFSGRQFSNSRSEMNVSTLELGDSALYLCASSPESPGWEKLFFGSGTQLSVL.

This clonotype was counted many times. The rearrangement links TRBV4-2 to TRBJ2-3; tentatively, D is TRBD1 (6 bases). The germline CDR1 and CDR2 sequences are LGHNA and YNFKEQ. CDR3 length: 14 residues. The V gene lost 4 bases and the J gene lost 9 bases, with 17 bases spanning the gap. As DNA, the CDR3 is TGTGCCAGCAGCCTACAAGGGTCAGGGGACACGCAGTATTTT. Amino acid sequence: CASSLQGSGDTQYF.

Many counts were recorded for this clonotype. The chain joins TRBV5-1 to TRBJ2-5; D gene ambiguous. The CDR3 sequence is 13 residues long. V was trimmed by 2 bases and J by 2 bases, leaving 7 bases between them. CDR1 and CDR2 (germline): SGHRS, YFSETQ. CDR3 in DNA: TGCGCCAGCAGCTTTTTACGGCAAGAGACCCAGTACTTC. Residues: CASSFLRQETQYF.

At least ten counts were recorded for this clonotype. The rearrangement joins TRBV20-1 to TRBJ1-2; weak D call: TRBD1 (5 bases). From germline, CDR1 is DFQATT and CDR2 SNEGSKA (reference sequence). The V end lost 5 bases, the J end lost 8 bases, and 18 bases lay between the germline ends. This CDR3 comprises 13 residues. CDR3 amino acids: CSARPSGTGGYTF. CDR3 nucleotide sequence: TGCAGTGCTCGGCCATCCGGGACGGGCGGCTACACCTTC.

This clonotype came up many times. The chain couples TRBV5-5 to TRBJ1-1, with D possibly TRBD1 on 6 matching bases. The CDR3 is 15 amino acids. CDR1 is SGHKS and CDR2 is YYEKEE in the germline V gene (reference sequence). V was shortened by 1 base and J by 1 base, with 11 bases between the two germline ends. The CDR3 region has the DNA TGTGCCAGCAGCTTGAACCCGGGACAGAACACTGAAGCTTTCTTT. Translation gives CASSLNPGQNTEAFF.

The CDR3 loop is CSATGMNTEAFF. The DNA for the CDR3 is TGCAGTGCTACCGGCATGAACACTGAAGCTTTCTTT. The chain combines TRBV20-1 with TRBJ1-1; D not resolved. The germline V gene has CDR1 DFQATT and CDR2 SNEGSKA (reference sequence). The CDR3 has 12 amino acids. V dropped 4 bases and J dropped 0 bases, with 6 bases sitting between them.